The entry below describes one TCR beta chain. This record comes from a study of control samples from healthy donors and cancer patients. Germline loops: CDR1 GTSNPN, CDR2 SVGIG (reference sequence). Trimming took off 0 bases at V and 7 bases at J, with 9 bases between the two ends. This CDR3 comprises 12 residues. Clones were sequenced by immunoSEQ multiplex PCR, and TCRdb holds only the in-frame ones, with some missing. The sample includes under 150,000 clones, more than 70% of them seen just once. The sequence derives from a man in his forties in good health. The sample comprised blood. V is TRBV30 and J is TRBJ1-2, with a weak D call TRBD1 (5 bases). Here the CDR3 reads CAWSVGRGGYTF. CDR3 nucleotide sequence: TGTGCCTGGAGTGTCGGGAGGGGTGGCTACACCTTC.